This T cell receptor (beta chain) was obtained from a study of beta chain features in type 1 diabetes. Germline CDR1 reads SGDLS; CDR2 reads YYNGEE. This CDR3 contains 15 residues. Deletions cut 0 bases from V and 4 bases from J, with 11 bases between. As regards this clone: Other DNA variants within this sample encode the same CDR3.

cDNA synthesis used the whole RNA isolate, giving expressed TCRB sequences. TCRdb's table, derived via immunoSEQ multiplex PCR, lists solely in-frame clones and lacks some. In the table there are a few hundred thousand clones, roughly 14% of which are singletons. Sequenced input: naive CD4+ T cells from blood. This sequence joins TRBV9 and TRBJ2-1, with unresolved D. The clonotype comes from a man aged 25-45 years in good health. The CDR3 DNA is TGTGCCAGCAGCGTAGATGGGAACAGATACAATGAGCAGTTCTTC. As protein: CASSVDGNRYNEQFF.